The 20 T cell receptor beta chains given below trace back to one sample, sequenced in a study of CD8 T cells in ankylosing spondylitis. In TCRdb, the 5' RACE reads were re-called with MiXCR into one record per CDR3 protein. The sample records around 320,000 distinct CDR3 sequences, under 25% being singletons. Source material: blood, either unsorted or a sorted T cell fraction (not recorded which). The receptor set was obtained from a female donor with ankylosing spondylitis or in good health (not recorded which).

The rearrangement uses TRBV5-1 and TRBJ2-7; D perhaps matches TRBD1 (5 bases). CDR1 is SGHRS, CDR2 YFSETQ, per germline. The CDR3 covers 14 residues. V was clipped by 2 bases and J by 6 bases, with 15 bases between them. The CDR3 loop is CASSFRQGWGEQYF. CDR3 in DNA: TGCGCCAGCAGCTTTCGGCAGGGTTGGGGCGAGCAGTACTTC.

This clonotype was counted a few times. The rearrangement links TRBV7-3 to TRBJ2-1; no reliable D call. This CDR3 spans 14 amino acids. With 4 bases removed from V and 4 bases from J, the gap between germline ends came to 11 bases. In germline, CDR1 is SGHTA, CDR2 FQGTGA. Here the CDR3 reads CASSSGPPYNEQFF. As DNA, the CDR3 is TGTGCCAGCAGCTCCGGCCCTCCGTACAATGAGCAGTTCTTC.

This clonotype was seen at least ten times. This rearrangement joins TRBV12-3 or TRBV12-4 to TRBJ2-7, with unresolved D. V lost 6 bases and J lost 5, with 11 bases in between. The length of the CDR3 is 12 residues. Here the CDR3 reads CASRLAVHEQYF. The CDR3 DNA reads TGTGCCAGCAGGTTGGCGGTCCACGAGCAGTACTTC.

The rearrangement joins TRBV6-5 to TRBJ2-6; D perhaps matches TRBD1 (6 bases). The germline V gene encodes CDR1 MNHEY and CDR2 SVGAGI. Trimming shortened V by 7 bases and J by 2 bases, and 12 bases separated the two germline ends. The CDR3 covers 15 residues. The CDR3 sequence is CASKLGAAGANVLTF. As DNA, the CDR3 is TGTGCCAGCAAGTTGGGGGCGGCTGGGGCCAACGTCCTGACTTTC.

The CDR3 DNA reads TGCAGTGCTAGGGACAGGGGGCAGCAAGAGACCCAGTACTTC. Translating gives CSARDRGQQETQYF. The J gene is TRBJ2-5, the V gene TRBV20-1; 11 nucleotides match TRBD1. The ends lost 3 bases at V and 2 bases at J; junction bases unmatched: 2. The CDR3 runs to 14 residues. From germline, CDR1 is DFQATT and CDR2 SNEGSKA (reference sequence).

This clonotype was seen at least ten times. V gene TRBV21-1 combines with J gene TRBJ2-7; the table's D call TRBD1 went unverified against the DNA. TRBV21-1 is a listed pseudogene. The CDR3 length is 15 residues. The CDR3 reads CASSPQGTESYEQYF. The DNA of the CDR3 is TGTGCCAGCAGCCCCCAGGGGACAGAGAGTTACGAGCAGTACTTC.

This clonotype has ten or more counts. Written as DNA, the CDR3 is TGCAGCGTCCTTGACAGGGCGAATGAGCAGTTCTTC. As protein: CSVLDRANEQFF. The J gene is TRBJ2-1, the V gene TRBV29-1; the match to TRBD1 covers 7 bases. V gave up 6 bases and J gave up 7 bases; unmatched junction bases: 6. CDR1 SQVTM and CDR2 ANQGSEA come from the germline V gene. The CDR3 spans 12 residues.

This clonotype was detected ten times or more. The CDR3 is CASSPWTSLSTDTQYF. As DNA, the CDR3 is TGTGCCAGCTCACCGTGGACTAGCTTGAGCACAGATACGCAGTATTTT. This chain joins TRBV18 and TRBJ2-3, with 8 bases aligning to TRBD2. Germline trimming cut 3 bases from V and 0 bases from J; bases unmatched to any gene: 5. The germline gives CDR1 KGHSH, CDR2 LQKENI. This CDR3 is built from 16 residues.

The chain is built from TRBV28 and TRBJ2-5; no clear D. This CDR3 region has 13 residues. The germline V gene has CDR1 MDHEN and CDR2 SYDVKM. The ends were cut back, 5 bases at V and 7 bases at J, with 14 bases in the middle. CDR3 nucleotides: TGTGCCAGCAGTCCCCCCCTCCTCCGGACCCAGTACTTC. This codes for CASSPPLLRTQYF.

This clonotype was counted ten times or more. The gene calls are TRBV6-1 and TRBJ2-1; TRBD2 aligns across 9 bases. This CDR3 spans 13 amino acids. Germline CDR1 reads MNHNS; CDR2 reads SASEGT. The trim removed 5 bases at V and 6 bases at J, leaving 2 bases unmatched. DNA of the CDR3: TGTGCCAGCAGTCTAGCGGGATCCAATGAGCAGTTCTTC. It encodes CASSLAGSNEQFF.

This clonotype was found many times. V usage is TRBV12-3 or TRBV12-4 and J usage is TRBJ1-5; a possible D gene is TRBD1 (5 bases). The CDR3 covers 15 residues. V gave up 1 base and J gave up 4 bases, with 11 bases separating them. As DNA, the CDR3 is TGTGCCAGCAGTTTAGGGAGGGGACTAAATCAGCCCCAGCATTTT. Amino acid sequence: CASSLGRGLNQPQHF.

The rearrangement uses TRBV6-1 and TRBJ2-1; D is possibly TRBD2 (5 bases). This CDR3 comprises 15 residues. Trimming pared 5 bases from V and 0 bases from J, leaving 11 bases between. Germline V gene data show CDR1 as MNHNS and CDR2 as SASEGT. In nucleotides, the CDR3 is TGTGCCAGCAGTCCCACCCGGGACTCCTACAATGAGCAGTTCTTC. Its translation is CASSPTRDSYNEQFF.

V gene TRBV6-5 combines with J gene TRBJ2-3; no clear D gene. CDR3 length: 15 residues. Trimming shortened V by 3 bases and J by 4 bases, and 14 bases separated the two germline ends. The V gene's germline CDR1 is MNHEY and CDR2 SVGAGI. The DNA for the CDR3 is TGTGCCAGCAGTTATGGGCAGGCTCCCCCAGATACGCAGTATTTT. It specifies CASSYGQAPPDTQYF.

This rearrangement joins TRBV6-5 to TRBJ2-7; 12 nucleotides match TRBD1. Per the germline V gene, CDR1 is MNHEY and CDR2 is SVGAGI. This CDR3 has 17 residues. V was clipped by 4 bases and J by 0 bases; unmatched bases: 7. The DNA for the CDR3 is TGTGCCAGCAGTTTTGCGGGACAGGGGGCTTTCTCCTACGAGCAGTACTTC. This encodes CASSFAGQGAFSYEQYF.

The V gene is TRBV4-3, the J gene TRBJ2-5; 8 bases are a match to TRBD2. Germline V gene data show CDR1 as LGHNA and CDR2 as YSLEER. The CDR3 extends over 15 amino acids. V trimming: 1 base; J trimming: 2 bases; junction bases outside the gene matches: 3. CDR3 in amino acids: CASSQAIAGQETQYF. The CDR3 coding sequence is TGCGCCAGCAGCCAAGCGATAGCGGGACAAGAGACCCAGTACTTC.

The chain couples TRBV29-1 to TRBJ1-2, with TRBD1 matching 7 bases. Trimming took 0 bases from V and 4 from J; bases not matched to a gene: 5. This CDR3 comprises 14 residues. Germline V gene data show CDR1 as SQVTM and CDR2 as ANQGSEA. The CDR3 DNA reads as TGCAGCGTTGAAGATCTTCAGGGGGGCTATGGCTACACCTTC. Translating it yields CSVEDLQGGYGYTF.

This rearrangement joins TRBV5-1 to TRBJ2-2; a weak D match, TRBD1 (6 bases). Germline V CDR1 and CDR2: SGHRS, YFSETQ. The CDR3 has 14 amino acids. The V and J ends lost 7 bases and 5 bases respectively, with 15 bases between them. The CDR3 here is CASQSQGSTGELFF. The CDR3 region has the DNA TGCGCCAGCCAGTCACAGGGATCAACCGGGGAGCTGTTTTTT.

This clonotype was detected a few times. The rearrangement uses TRBV5-1 and TRBJ2-5; D may be TRBD1 or TRBD2 (5 bases each). The V end was cut by 1 base, the J end by 5 bases, with 15 bases between. The CDR3 consists of 15 residues. CDR1 and CDR2 from the germline V gene are SGHRS and YFSETQ. Written as DNA, the CDR3 is TGCGCCAGCAGCTTGAGAACAGGTGGGGACGAGACCCAGTACTTC. Translation gives CASSLRTGGDETQYF.

This clonotype was detected a few times. This sequence joins TRBV5-1 and TRBJ2-5, with D unresolved. This CDR3 region has 14 residues. The germline gives CDR1 SGHRS, CDR2 YFSETQ. Trimming shortened V by 2 bases and J by 3 bases, and 11 bases separated the two germline ends. The CDR3 nucleotides are TGCGCCAGCAGCTTAGGACGGAGAGAAGAGACCCAGTACTTC. Protein product: CASSLGRREETQYF. The variable domain in full, completed from reference TRBV5-1 and TRBJ2-5, reads KAGVTQTPRYLIKTRGQQVTLSCSPISGHRSVSWYQQTPGQGLQFLFEYFSETQRNKGNFPGRFSGRQFSNSRSEMNVSTLELGDSALYLCASSLGRREETQYFGPGTRLLVL.

This clonotype occurred a few times. The chain recombines TRBV20-1 with TRBJ2-7, with a tentative D call TRBD2 (6 bases). Trimming took off 6 bases at V and 4 bases at J, with 16 bases between the two ends. The CDR3 is 13 residues long. Germline V gene sequence: CDR1 DFQATT, CDR2 SNEGSKA (reference sequence). CDR3 loop: CSALYGSRYEQYF. In DNA form, the CDR3 reads TGCAGTGCCCTATACGGGAGTAGGTACGAGCAGTACTTC.